This note documents a single TCR beta chain sequence. Its antigen is not yet known. The record has no base qualities; no much larger clone is one base away. This entry is derived from a study of MAIT cells during Salmonella Paratyphi A infection (dated by TCRdb to about 2017). With respect to the entire study: A single dose of 1-5x10^3 CFU of S. Paratyphi A strain NVGH308 was ingested by adult volunteers aged 18 to 60. Starting at diagnosis, diagnosed volunteers were given ciprofloxacin 500 mg twice a day for 14 days.

Receptor libraries were prepared by 5' RACE. Two rounds of PCR with Phusion High-Fidelity polymerase amplified TCRbeta, with sample-specific barcodes added in the primers. To build the TCRbeta libraries, template-switch cDNA synthesis was carried out using SMARTScribe reverse transcriptase along with a TRBC-specific primer. The barcoded samples were pooled and then prepared using the NEBNext Ultra DNA Library Prep Kit for Illumina. Libraries were sequenced on an Illumina MiSeq with the MiSeq reagent kit v2, 300 cycles. For the original study's pipeline: Reads were demultiplexed by barcode with Jemultiplexer and aligned with MiTCR using default parameters. VDJtools filtered out non-functional sequences; clonotypes were defined by amino acid sequence, with frequencies based on assigned sequence reads. In the clonal space homeostasis analysis, clonotypes were grouped by frequency into over-represented (0.05-1), large, medium and small bins. TCRdb itself trimmed the public reads at Q25 with fastp, ran MiXCR and retained productive beta chains. Merged by CDR3 protein, the rows form single entries marked with the most common genes and DNA. TCRdb's processing, not the authors', yielded these V and J calls. Present in this sample are approximately 1,000 distinct CDR3 sequences, over 20% of which were seen just once. Under 55% of the sample rests with the top ten.

V drops 0 bases and J drops 0 bases, leaving 17 bases in between. The germline V gene (reference sequence) yields DFQATT for CDR1 and SNEGSKA for CDR2. Including cysteine and phenylalanine, the CDR3 has 17 amino acids. The kept DNA is CDR3 alone, 51 bases in frame from the first base. Read against the paper, the sample's time point label means: before S. Paratyphi A challenge (baseline). MAIT cells, defined as Valpha7.2+ CD161+ T cells, were identified and sorted by flow cytometry. Circulating MAIT cell TCRbeta repertoires were profiled longitudinally in over five volunteers in whom enteric fever developed after controlled oral challenge with live Salmonella Paratyphi A. Every diagnosed volunteer provided MAIT cell samples at pre-infection, mid-infection and post-infection timepoints. Enteric fever was diagnosed on the basis of Paratyphi A bacteremia and/or persistent fever above 38 degrees C lasting more than 12 hours. Challenged volunteers were diagnosed with infection between day 4 and day 7 after challenge. Between about 4,500 and 11,000 MAIT cells per sample were sorted directly into RNAqueous-Micro lysis buffer for RNA extraction. Lymphoprep gradient centrifugation was used to isolate peripheral blood mononuclear cells from both the blood samples and the leukocyte cones. Cells were sorted on either a BD FACSAria Fusion or a BD FACSAria III sorter.

What the research found in general, with its limitations: Although the availability of volunteer samples limited sample sizes, the sizes were judged adequate for detecting differences between groups. MAIT TRBV usage was found to be oligoclonal, with TRBV20 and TRBV6 favoured, and appeared to be unchanged by infection. More expansion or contraction among the top five MAIT clonotypes was shown in diagnosed volunteers than in healthy controls (approximately 0.53 versus 0.13), suggesting infection-driven repertoire reshaping. A significant decrease in the space occupied by over-represented MAIT clonotypes was found from baseline to mid-infection (around 0.17 to 0.099), whereas no significant post-infection difference was found.

The sequencing here drew on MAIT cells from blood, taken at the first sampling point of the challenge study. This chain is built from TRBV20-1 and TRBJ1-1, with the D gene not clear enough to name. The clonotype comes from a person aged 18 to 70 who was deliberately infected with Salmonella Paratyphi A in a paratyphoid fever challenge study. The nucleotide sequence is given as TGCAGTGCTAGAGATGACGCCCCCACGACGGTGAACACTGAAGCTTTCTTT. Its translation is CSARDDAPTTVNTEAFF.